Described below is a single TCR beta chain sequence and its context. Germline CDR1 reads SGHNT; CDR2 reads YYREEE (reference sequence). The V and J ends lost 4 bases and 0 bases respectively, with 22 bases between them. The CDR3 extends over 19 amino acids. The data were produced by immunoSEQ multiplex PCR, yet TCRdb's version contains in-frame clones alone and is incomplete. The table shows fewer than 13,000 clones, with approximately 90% occurring only once. These data are taken from a study of T cell changes during pregnancy in multiple sclerosis. The chain is built from TRBV5-4 and TRBJ2-2, with a tentative D call TRBD2 (6 bases). The sample here was CD8+ T cells from peripheral blood mononuclear cells, taken in the first trimester of pregnancy. This receptor was identified in a female donor in good health, enrolled as a control in a pregnancy study. CDR3 coding DNA: TGTGCCAGCAGCCCGACGCCCCAGAGCGGGCTTGCGAACACCGGGGAGCTGTTTTTT. Translation: CASSPTPQSGLANTGELFF.